The T cell receptor beta chain under discussion was sequenced for a study of CD8 T cells in Susac syndrome. Through negative isolation, CD4+ and CD8+ T cells were obtained, while TEMRA cells were enriched using FACS. RNA, at roughly 0.45 to 1 ug, was reverse transcribed with random hexamers. MiXCR, applied by TCRdb to the immunoSEQ multiplex PCR reads, yields one record per CDR3 protein. The sample shows about 250,000 distinct CDR3 sequences, about 94% of them seen only once. Germline V lookup: CDR1 SGDLS, CDR2 YYNGEE. V gave up 4 bases and J gave up 2 bases; unmatched junction bases: 5. The CDR3 length is 15 residues.

Sequences were obtained from CD4+ T cells from PBMCs. The J gene is TRBJ2-2, the V gene TRBV9, with 7 bases lining up with TRBD2. The sequence was collected from a human donor with multiple sclerosis. The CDR3 coding sequence is TGTGCCAGCAGCTCCCAGCGGGATAACACCGGGGAGCTGTTTTTT. Protein sequence: CASSSQRDNTGELFF.